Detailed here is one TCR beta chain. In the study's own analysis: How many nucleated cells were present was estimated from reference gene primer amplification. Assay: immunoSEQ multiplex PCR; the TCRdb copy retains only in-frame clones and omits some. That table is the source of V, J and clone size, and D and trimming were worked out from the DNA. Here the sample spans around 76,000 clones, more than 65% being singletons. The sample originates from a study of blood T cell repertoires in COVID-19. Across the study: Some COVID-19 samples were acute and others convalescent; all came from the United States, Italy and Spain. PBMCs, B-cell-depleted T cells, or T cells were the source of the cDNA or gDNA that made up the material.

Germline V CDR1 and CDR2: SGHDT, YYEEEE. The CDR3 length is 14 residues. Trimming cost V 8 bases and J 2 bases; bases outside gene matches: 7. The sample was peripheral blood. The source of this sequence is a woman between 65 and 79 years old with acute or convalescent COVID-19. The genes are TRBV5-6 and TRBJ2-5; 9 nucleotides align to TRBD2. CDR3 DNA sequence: TGTGCCAGTGGACGGACTAGCGCACAAGAGACCCAGTACTTC. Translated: CASGRTSAQETQYF.